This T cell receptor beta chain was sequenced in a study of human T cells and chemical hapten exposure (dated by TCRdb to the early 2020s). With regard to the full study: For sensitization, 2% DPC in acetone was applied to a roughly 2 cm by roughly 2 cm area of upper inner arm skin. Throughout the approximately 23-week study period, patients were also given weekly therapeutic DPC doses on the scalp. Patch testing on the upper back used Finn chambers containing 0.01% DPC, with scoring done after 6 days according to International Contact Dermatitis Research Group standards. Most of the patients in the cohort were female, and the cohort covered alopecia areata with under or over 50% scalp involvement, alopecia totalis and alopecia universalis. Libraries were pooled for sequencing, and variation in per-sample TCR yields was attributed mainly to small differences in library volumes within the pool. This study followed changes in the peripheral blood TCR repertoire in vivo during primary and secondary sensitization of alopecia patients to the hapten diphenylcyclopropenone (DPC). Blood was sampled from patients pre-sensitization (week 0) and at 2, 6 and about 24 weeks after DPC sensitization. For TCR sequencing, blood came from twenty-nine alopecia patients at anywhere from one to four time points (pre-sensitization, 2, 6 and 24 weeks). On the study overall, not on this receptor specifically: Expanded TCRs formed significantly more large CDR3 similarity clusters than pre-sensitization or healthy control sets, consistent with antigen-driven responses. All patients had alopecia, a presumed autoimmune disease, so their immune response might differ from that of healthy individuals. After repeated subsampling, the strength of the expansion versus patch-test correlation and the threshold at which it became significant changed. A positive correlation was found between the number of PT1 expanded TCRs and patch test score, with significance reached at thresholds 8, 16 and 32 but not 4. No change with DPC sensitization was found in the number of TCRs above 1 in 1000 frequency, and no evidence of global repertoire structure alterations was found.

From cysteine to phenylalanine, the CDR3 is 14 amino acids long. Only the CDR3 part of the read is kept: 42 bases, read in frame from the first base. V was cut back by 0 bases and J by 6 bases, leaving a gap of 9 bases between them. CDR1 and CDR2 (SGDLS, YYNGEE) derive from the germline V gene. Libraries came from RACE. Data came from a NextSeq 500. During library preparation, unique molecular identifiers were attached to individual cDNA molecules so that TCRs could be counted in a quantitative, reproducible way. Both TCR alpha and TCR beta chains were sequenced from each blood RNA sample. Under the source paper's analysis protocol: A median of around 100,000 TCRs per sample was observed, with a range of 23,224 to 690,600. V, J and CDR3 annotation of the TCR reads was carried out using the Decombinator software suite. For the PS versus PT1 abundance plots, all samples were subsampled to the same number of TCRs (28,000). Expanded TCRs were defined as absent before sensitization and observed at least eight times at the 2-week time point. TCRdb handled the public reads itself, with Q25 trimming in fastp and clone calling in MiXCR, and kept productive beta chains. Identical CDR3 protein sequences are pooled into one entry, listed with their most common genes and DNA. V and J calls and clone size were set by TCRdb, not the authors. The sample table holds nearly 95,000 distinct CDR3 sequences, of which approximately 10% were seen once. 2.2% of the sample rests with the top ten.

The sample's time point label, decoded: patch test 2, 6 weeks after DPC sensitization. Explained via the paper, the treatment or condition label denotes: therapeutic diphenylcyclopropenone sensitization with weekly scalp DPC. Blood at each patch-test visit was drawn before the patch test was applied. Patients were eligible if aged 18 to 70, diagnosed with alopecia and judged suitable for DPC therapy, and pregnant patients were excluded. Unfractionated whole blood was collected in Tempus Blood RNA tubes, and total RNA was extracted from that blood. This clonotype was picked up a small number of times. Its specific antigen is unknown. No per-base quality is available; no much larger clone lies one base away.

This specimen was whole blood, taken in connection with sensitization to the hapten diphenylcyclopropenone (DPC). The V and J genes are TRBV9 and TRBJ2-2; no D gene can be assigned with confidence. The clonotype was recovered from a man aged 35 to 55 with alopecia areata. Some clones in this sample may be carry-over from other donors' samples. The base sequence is TGTGCCAGCAGCGTAGAATCGAGGTCCGGGGAGCTGTTTTTT. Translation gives CASSVESRSGELFF.